The 27 T cell receptor beta chains below come from one sample, sequenced in a study of cytomegalovirus exposure and HLA in healthy donors. Both 60 Vbeta primers and 13 Jbeta primers went into the PCR. Repertoires were generated with immunoSEQ multiplex PCR, while TCRdb's copy carries only in-frame clones and drops some. The sample lists roughly 160,000 clones; approximately 88% were seen once. Sequencing was performed on PBMCs. The receptor set was obtained from a woman in her thirties in good health and CMV-seronegative.

The V call is TRBV4-3, the J call TRBJ1-2, with 7 bases matching TRBD1. J lost 7 bases, V lost 6 bases, and 11 bases had no gene match. Germline lookup yields CDR1 LGHNA and CDR2 YSLEER. CDR3 length: 14 residues. CDR3 residues: CASSPTGRLGGYTF. DNA of the CDR3: TGCGCCAGCAGTCCGACAGGGCGATTGGGTGGCTACACCTTC.

With regard to this clone: The same CDR3 also results from other DNA sequences found in this sample. The genes are TRBV10-3 and TRBJ2-6, with D tentatively TRBD1 (5 bases). The CDR3 consists of 20 residues. Germline CDR1 reads ENHRY; CDR2 reads SYGVKD. Between the trimmed V and J ends, which lost 0 bases and 0 bases, there was a span of 18 bases. The CDR3: CAISESVGAGEISGANVLTF. CDR3 DNA sequence: TGTGCCATCAGTGAGTCTGTTGGGGCAGGAGAAATCTCTGGGGCCAACGTCCTGACTTTC.

Only a few counts were recorded for this clone. The genes are TRBV7-9 and TRBJ1-1, with D perhaps TRBD1 (6 bases). V dropped 1 base and J dropped 8 bases, with 14 bases sitting between them. Germline assignment: CDR1 SEHNR and CDR2 FQNEAQ (reference sequence). CDR3 length equals 14 residues. The CDR3: CASSLETGKDEAFF. The CDR3 DNA is TGTGCCAGCAGCTTAGAAACAGGGAAGGACGAAGCTTTCTTT.

The chain is built from TRBV28 and TRBJ2-2; no reliable D call. The CDR3 extends over 11 amino acids. CDR1 and CDR2 from the germline V gene are MDHEN and SYDVKM. The V gene lost 8 bases and the J gene lost 8 bases, with 9 bases spanning the gap. The CDR3 DNA sequence: TGTGCCAGCGCGGAAGCGGGGGAGCTGTTTTTT. Its translation is CASAEAGELFF.

V is TRBV21-1 and J is TRBJ2-7; the tabulated D call, TRBD2, remains unverified against the DNA. TRBV21-1 is given as a pseudogene. This CDR3 spans 15 amino acids. CDR3 sequence reads: CASSRPWGGGYEQYF. DNA for the CDR3: TGTGCCAGCAGCAGGCCTTGGGGAGGGGGCTACGAGCAGTACTTC.

CDR3 protein: CASSKDTPEAFF. The DNA for the CDR3 is TGTGCCAGCAGCAAGGACACGCCTGAAGCTTTCTTT. The V call is TRBV5-6, the J call TRBJ1-1, with TRBD1 as a possible D gene (5 bases). The V and J ends lost 4 bases and 6 bases respectively, with 10 bases between them. Germline V CDR1 and CDR2: SGHDT, YYEEEE. The CDR3 extends over 12 amino acids.

This chain links TRBV7-3 with TRBJ2-3; D is undetermined. The CDR3 contains 15 residues. The germline gives CDR1 SGHTA, CDR2 FQGTGA. Between the trimmed V and J ends, which lost 5 bases and 0 bases, there was a span of 12 bases. The CDR3 sequence: CASSPFVSSTDTQYF. CDR3 DNA: TGTGCCAGCAGCCCCTTCGTATCTAGCACAGATACGCAGTATTTT. Filled out from reference TRBV7-3 and TRBJ2-3, the complete variable domain reads GAGVSQTPSNKVTEKGKYVELRCDPISGHTALYWYRQSLGQGPEFLIYFQGTGAADDSGLPNDRFFAVRPEGSVSTLKIQRTERGDSAVYLCASSPFVSSTDTQYFGPGTRLTVL.

J is TRBJ1-2 and V is TRBV5-1; D call uncertain. V lost 1 base and J 3 bases, leaving 10 bases between the germline ends. The V gene's germline CDR1 is SGHRS and CDR2 YFSETQ. This CDR3 is built from 14 residues. The CDR3 is CASSLSGRHYGYTF. DNA for the CDR3: TGCGCCAGCAGCTTGAGTGGCCGCCACTATGGCTACACCTTC.

J is TRBJ1-2 and V is TRBV9; D is undetermined. Trimming pared 3 bases from V and 6 bases from J, leaving 12 bases between. Germline V gene data show CDR1 as SGDLS and CDR2 as YYNGEE. This CDR3 has 13 amino acids. DNA of the CDR3: TGTGCCAGCAGCGGCCGCGGGATCAATGGCTACACCTTC. It specifies CASSGRGINGYTF. Complete variable domain (other parts from reference TRBV9 and TRBJ1-2): DSGVTQTPKHLITATGQRVTLRCSPRSGDLSVYWYQQSLDQGLQFLIQYYNGEERAKGNILERFSAQQFPDLHSELNLSSLELGDSALYFCASSGRGINGYTFGSGTRLTVV.

The rearrangement links TRBV30 to TRBJ2-2; maybe TRBD2 (6 bases). Trimming cost V 0 bases and J 6 bases, with 8 bases left between them. This CDR3 region has 13 residues. Germline V gene data show CDR1 as GTSNPN and CDR2 as SVGIG (reference sequence). The CDR3 DNA is TGTGCCTGGAGTGTATGGGGGGCCGGGGAGCTGTTTTTT. It encodes CAWSVWGAGELFF.

This chain uses TRBV28 with TRBJ1-2; 7 bases are a match to TRBD1. V gave up 4 bases and J gave up 10 bases; unmatched junction bases: 9. Germline V gene data show CDR1 as MDHEN and CDR2 as SYDVKM. The CDR3 length is 13 residues. In DNA form, the CDR3 reads TGTGCCAGCAGTTCACAGGGGACTGTACCCTACACCTTC. It yields the protein CASSSQGTVPYTF.

The V call is TRBV2, the J call TRBJ1-4; the D gene is possibly TRBD1 (6 bases). This CDR3 has 15 residues. The germline CDR1 and CDR2 sequences are SNHLY and FYNNEI. Trimming stripped 4 bases from V and 7 bases from J, with 16 bases between. CDR3 in amino acids: CASSGDGIQGEKLFF. The CDR3 coding sequence is TGTGCCAGCAGTGGAGATGGGATACAGGGTGAAAAACTGTTTTTT.

The chain links TRBV2 to TRBJ1-1; TRBD1 might be the D (5 bases). With 2 bases removed from V and 1 base from J, the gap between germline ends came to 11 bases. CDR1 is SNHLY and CDR2 is FYNNEI in the germline V gene. The CDR3 sequence is 15 residues long. Written as DNA, the CDR3 is TGTGCCAGCAGTGAATCCGGGCAGGGGAACACTGAAGCTTTCTTT. Translated, it gives CASSESGQGNTEAFF.

The V gene is TRBV7-3, the J gene TRBJ2-2; tentative D call: TRBD2 (6 bases). The germline V and J ends were trimmed by 2 bases and 0 bases, with 10 bases remaining between them. Germline-derived CDR1 and CDR2 are SGHTA and FQGTGA. The CDR3 has 16 amino acids. As DNA, the CDR3 is TGTGCCAGCAGCTTATCCGGGACTTCGAACACCGGGGAGCTGTTTTTT. The encoded protein is CASSLSGTSNTGELFF. The full variable domain, in which reference TRBV7-3 and TRBJ2-2 provide the parts outside the CDR3, is GAGVSQTPSNKVTEKGKYVELRCDPISGHTALYWYRQSLGQGPEFLIYFQGTGAADDSGLPNDRFFAVRPEGSVSTLKIQRTERGDSAVYLCASSLSGTSNTGELFFGEGSRLTVL.

This rearrangement joins TRBV6-1 to TRBJ2-7; 7 bases fit TRBD1. The CDR3 length is 14 residues. Germline loops: CDR1 MNHNS, CDR2 SASEGT. V lost 6 bases and J lost 2; bases outside the gene matches: 7. CDR3 in amino acids: CASSARQGTYEQYV. The CDR3 coding sequence is TGTGCCAGCAGCGCCCGACAGGGAACCTACGAGCAGTACGTC.

The chain combines TRBV18 with TRBJ1-5, with no clear D. CDR1 and CDR2 from the germline V gene are KGHSH and LQKENI. The CDR3 totals 15 residues. V dropped 2 bases and J dropped 1 base, with 9 bases sitting between them. The CDR3 sequence: CASSPNSRSNQPQHF. CDR3 DNA sequence: TGTGCCAGCTCACCAAACAGTCGAAGCAATCAGCCCCAGCATTTT.

The chain carries TRBV6-6 and TRBJ2-2; 7 nucleotides line up with TRBD1. The CDR3 spans 16 residues. Germline loops: CDR1 MNHNY, CDR2 SVGAGI (reference sequence). The J segment lost 0 bases and the V segment lost 7 bases, leaving 8 bases of the junction unmatched. The CDR3: CASTDRARSNTGELFF. The DNA for the CDR3 is TGTGCCAGCACCGACAGGGCCCGATCGAACACCGGGGAGCTGTTTTTT.

The V and J genes are TRBV7-9 and TRBJ2-1, with D maybe TRBD2 (7 bases). CDR3 length: 14 amino acids. Germline CDR1 SEHNR, CDR2 FQNEAQ (reference sequence). Trimming left V 3 bases short and J 8 bases short, with 14 bases between. The CDR3 DNA is TGTGCCAGCAGCTTGGCAAGGGGGGGCTATGAGCAGTTCTTC. Translating gives CASSLARGGYEQFF.

This clone is a singleton in its sample. V and J are TRBV27 and TRBJ1-1; D is unclear. The germline V and J ends were trimmed by 6 bases and 0 bases, with 8 bases remaining between them. CDR1 is MNHEY and CDR2 is SMNVEV in the germline V gene (reference sequence). The CDR3 is 13 residues long. The CDR3 is CASRRGMNTEAFF. CDR3 coding DNA: TGTGCCAGCAGACGGGGAATGAACACTGAAGCTTTCTTT.

The rearrangement links TRBV18 to TRBJ1-5; 8 positions agree with TRBD1. The J segment lost 8 bases and the V segment lost 5 bases, leaving 11 bases of the junction unmatched. Germline loops: CDR1 KGHSH, CDR2 LQKENI. The CDR3 loop spans 15 amino acids. In DNA form, the CDR3 reads TGTGCCAGCTCAGCCCAGGGGGCGCGGATTGAGCCCCAGCATTTT. This codes for CASSAQGARIEPQHF.

CDR3 sequence: CASGPTSASYEQYF. The CDR3 coding sequence is TGTGCCAGCGGACCAACTAGCGCTTCCTACGAGCAGTACTTC. The chain uses TRBV28 and TRBJ2-7; 7 positions match TRBD2. This CDR3 contains 14 residues. Losses at the gene ends were 8 bases for V and 1 base for J; bases not matched to a gene: 8. Germline CDR1 MDHEN, CDR2 SYDVKM. The complete variable domain, with remaining parts taken from reference TRBV28 and TRBJ2-7, reads DVKVTQSSRYLVKRTGEKVFLECVQDMDHENMFWYRQDPGLGLRLIYFSYDVKMKEKGDIPEGYSVSREKKERFSLILESASTNQTSMYLCASGPTSASYEQYFGPGTRLTVT.

The chain employs TRBV6-1 and TRBJ1-1; D is possibly TRBD1 (5 bases). The germline gives CDR1 MNHNS, CDR2 SASEGT. V shed 6 bases and J shed 5 bases, with 13 bases lying between them. The CDR3 loop spans 13 amino acids. CDR3 sequence (DNA): TGTGCCAGCAGCCGATACCAGGGAACTGAAGCTTTCTTT. Protein: CASSRYQGTEAFF.

This clone was recorded a few times. The V call is TRBV5-1, the J call TRBJ1-5; no clear D gene. CDR1 SGHRS and CDR2 YFSETQ come from the germline V gene. The length of the CDR3 is 14 residues. V was clipped by 2 bases and J by 8 bases, with 14 bases between them. CDR3 loop: CASSFGLPPEPQHF. The CDR3 DNA sequence: TGCGCCAGCAGCTTTGGACTCCCTCCCGAGCCCCAGCATTTT.

The V call is TRBV4-3, the J call TRBJ1-6, with TRBD1 as a possible D gene (6 bases). This CDR3 comprises 16 residues. V shed 3 bases and J shed 7 bases, with 16 bases lying between them. Germline V gene sequence: CDR1 LGHNA, CDR2 YSLEER. As DNA, the CDR3 is TGCGCCAGCAGCCAGACTCCGGGACAACTCAATTCACCCCTCCACTTT. Protein product: CASSQTPGQLNSPLHF.

The chain recombines TRBV6-5 with TRBJ1-5, with D perhaps TRBD1 (6 bases). Trimming pared 6 bases from V and 6 bases from J, leaving 15 bases between. CDR1 MNHEY and CDR2 SVGAGI come from the germline V gene. The CDR3 is made up of 14 amino acids. The CDR3 DNA reads as TGTGCCAGCAGCGACCCAGGGGTCGGTCAGCCCCAGCATTTT. It codes for CASSDPGVGQPQHF.

V usage is TRBV4-2 and J usage is TRBJ2-7; D gene ambiguous. This CDR3 spans 12 amino acids. Germline-derived CDR1 and CDR2 are LGHNA and YNFKEQ. V lost 5 bases and J 2 bases, leaving 7 bases between the germline ends. The CDR3: CASSSQTYEQYF. CDR3 bases: TGTGCCAGCAGCTCACAGACCTACGAGCAGTACTTC.

The V gene is TRBV11-2, the J gene TRBJ2-7; D gene unclear. CDR1 and CDR2 (germline): SGHAT, FQNNGV. This CDR3 comprises 13 residues. V gave up 5 bases and J gave up 3 bases, with 11 bases separating them. The CDR3 coding sequence is TGTGCCAGCAGCCAATCTCAGGACTACGAGCAGTACTTC. The encoded protein is CASSQSQDYEQYF.